This is a list of T cell receptor beta chains from one sample in a study of beta chain features in type 1 diabetes. TCRdb's copy holds only in-frame clones and misses some; the assay was immunoSEQ multiplex PCR. The data show 810,000 or so clones, about a sixth seen once. Sequences were obtained from naive CD4+ T cells from blood. Every receptor here comes from a woman between 18 and 30 years old in good health. Both conserved end residues are part of each CDR3. Each record gives: V gene, J gene, clone size, D gene, CDR3 DNA, CDR3 protein. The D gene is left open where the match is weak. Clone size, where shown, is once, few, many, or a class for clones that have expanded.

>TRBV11-1|TRBJ2-3|.|.
TGTGCCAGCGGCTTTAACCGACCAGGGGCAGATACGCAGTATTTT
CASGFNRPGADTQYF
>TRBV27|TRBJ2-7|.|.
TGTGCCAGCAGTACATTACGGGGCAGGGGCCTCCACGAGCAGTACTTC
CASSTLRGRGLHEQYF
>TRBV6-1|TRBJ1-4|few|.
TGTGCCAGCAGTGATAGGAATGAAAAACTGTTTTTT
CASSDRNEKLFF
>TRBV4-3|TRBJ1-5|.|TRBD1
TGCGCCAGCAGCCCAAGCGGGGACAGCTATCAGCCCCAGCATTTT
CASSPSGDSYQPQHF
>TRBV2|TRBJ2-7|.|.
TGTGCCAGCAGTCGAGCTCCCGGGACATGGGAGACCTACGAGCAGTACTTC
CASSRAPGTWETYEQYF
>TRBV7-9|TRBJ1-5|few|.
TGTGCCAGCAGCCCCGACGGATATAGCAATCAGCCCCAGCATTTT
CASSPDGYSNQPQHF
>TRBV7-2|TRBJ2-3|few|.
TGTGCCAGCAGCTTAGCTGGGAGTGGAGATACGCAGTATTTT
CASSLAGSGDTQYF
>TRBV10-1|TRBJ1-1|.|TRBD1
TGCGCCAGCAGTGAGACAACAACAGGGGGGACTGAAGCTTTCTTT
CASSETTTGGTEAFF
>TRBV7-9|TRBJ2-7|few|.
TGTGCCAGCAGCTTACTAGGGGCCTCCTACGAGCAGTACTTC
CASSLLGASYEQYF
>TRBV19|TRBJ2-7|.|.
TGTGCCAGTAGTCGGGTAGGAGTATCCTACGAGTGGCAGTACTTC
CASSRVGVSYEWQYF
>TRBV7-2|TRBJ2-2|.|.
TGTGCCAGCAGCTTAGTAGAGTACACCGGGGAGCTGTTTTTT
CASSLVEYTGELFF
>TRBV9|TRBJ2-7|.|.
TGTGCCAGCAGCGCCATACCGGGGAACGGCGAGCAGTACTTC
CASSAIPGNGEQYF
>TRBV10-3|TRBJ2-1|.|.
TGTGCCACCTCGGCCTACAAGTCGTCCCAGTTCTTC
CATSAYKSSQFF
>TRBV5-1|TRBJ1-4|few|TRBD1
TGCGCCAGCAGTTTAGGACAGGGTGCAACTAATGAAAAACTGTTTTTT
CASSLGQGATNEKLFF
>TRBV7-6|TRBJ2-5|few|.
TGTGCCAGCAGCTCCCCCCTCAGGGAAATCCAAGAGACCCAGTACTTC
CASSSPLREIQETQYF
>TRBV5-1|TRBJ2-5|.|.
TGCGCCAGCTCTCGGCAGGACCAAGAGACCCAGTACTTC
CASSRQDQETQYF
>TRBV28|TRBJ2-7|.|.
TGTGCCACCAAGGATGACACCTCCTACGAGCAGTACTTC
CATKDDTSYEQYF
>TRBV7-8|TRBJ2-1|.|.
TGTGCCAGCAGCAAGAGGAATGAGCAGTTCTTC
CASSKRNEQFF
>TRBV28|TRBJ2-1|.|.
TGTGCCAGCAGTTTTAGGAGGGTGGGAGACAATGAGCAGTTCTTC
CASSFRRVGDNEQFF
>TRBV7-9|TRBJ2-7|few|TRBD1
TGTGCCAGCAGCTTAGGTGGGACAGGGTACCTTTACGAGCAGTACTTC
CASSLGGTGYLYEQYF
>TRBV28|TRBJ1-4|once|.
TGTGCCAGCAGTTTTGAGAGGGAAGGCGAAAAACTGTTTTTT
CASSFEREGEKLFF
>TRBV28|TRBJ2-7|.|.
TGTGCCAGCAGTACCTTCGGAGCGCGGGACGGATACCCGGCCTACGAGCAGTACTTC
CASSTFGARDGYPAYEQYF
>TRBV7-6|TRBJ2-6|.|.
TGTGCCAGCAGCTTAAGGCCAGGGAACTCTGGGGCCAACGTCCTGACTTTC
CASSLRPGNSGANVLTF
>TRBV11-3|TRBJ2-1|few|TRBD2
TGTGCCAGCAGCACGGGACTAGCCTCACACAATGAGCAGTTCTTC
CASSTGLASHNEQFF
>TRBV25-1|TRBJ2-1|.|.
TGTGCCAGCAGTGATCCAGGAGGGGGCCCTGAGCAGTTCTTC
CASSDPGGGPEQFF
>TRBV27|TRBJ2-7|.|TRBD2
TGTGCCAGCAGTTTAAGTGGCGGGAGTGTGTACGAGCAGTACTTC
CASSLSGGSVYEQYF
>TRBV29-1|TRBJ2-3|.|.
TGCAGCGTTGAAGACTCCGGGACGGCGTGGACAGATACGCAGTATTTT
CSVEDSGTAWTDTQYF
>TRBV29-1|TRBJ2-2|.|.
TGCAGTGGCGAGATACAGATCACCGGGGAGCTGTTTTTT
CSGEIQITGELFF
>TRBV15|TRBJ2-7|.|.
TGTGCCACCAGCAGTGGGACTTTCCCCAACGAGCAGTACTTC
CATSSGTFPNEQYF
>TRBV6-6|TRBJ2-7|few|.
TGTGCCAGCAGTGACAGAAACTACGAGCAGTACTTC
CASSDRNYEQYF
>TRBV7-6|TRBJ2-7|.|TRBD1
TGTGCCAGCAGCTTAAGGACAGGAGCGGAGTACGAGCAGTACTTC
CASSLRTGAEYEQYF
>TRBV10-2|TRBJ1-2|.|.
TGCGCCAGCAGAGGTCCGGAACAGGGTGAATATGGCTACACCTTC
CASRGPEQGEYGYTF
>TRBV27|TRBJ1-5|.|.
TGTGCCAGCAGTTTATCGGTAAATAGCAATCAGCCCCAGCATTTT
CASSLSVNSNQPQHF
>TRBV4-3|TRBJ2-1|few|TRBD1
TGCGCCAGCAGCCAAGATTACAGGGGGCTCGATGAGCAGTTCTTC
CASSQDYRGLDEQFF
>TRBV6-6|TRBJ1-2|few|.
TGTGCCAGCAACTCCCAAGCTAACTATGGCTACACCTTC
CASNSQANYGYTF
>TRBV11-2|TRBJ2-7|few|TRBD2
TGTGCCAGCACTAGAACCGGGACTAGCGGCATCACCTACGAGCAGTACTTC
CASTRTGTSGITYEQYF
>TRBV19|TRBJ1-5|.|TRBD1
TGTGCCAGTACCAGTATATGGGGACAGGGGAGCAATCAGCCCCAGCATTTT
CASTSIWGQGSNQPQHF
>TRBV9|TRBJ2-7|few|TRBD2
TGTGCCAGCAGCGTAGGAGCTTCTAGCGGGATCCCATACGAGCAGTACTTC
CASSVGASSGIPYEQYF
>TRBV19|TRBJ2-2|.|.
TGTGCCAGTAGAGTAGTCGGGCGCAACACCGGGGAGCTGTTTTTT
CASRVVGRNTGELFF
>TRBV18|TRBJ1-5|.|.
TGTGCCAGCTCACCCTTACGGGATTATAGCAATCAGCCCCAGCATTTT
CASSPLRDYSNQPQHF
>TRBV7-9|TRBJ2-1|.|TRBD2
TGTGCCAGCAGCTTATTGCTAGCGGCCTTCAATGAGCAGTTCTTC
CASSLLLAAFNEQFF
>TRBV9|TRBJ2-2|few|.
TGTGCCAGCAGCGTATCCGGGACTAACACCGGGGAGCTGTTTTTT
CASSVSGTNTGELFF
>TRBV10-3|TRBJ1-1|few|.
TGTGCCATCAGTGAGTCCAATGTGGGACAACCAGCTTTCTTT
CAISESNVGQPAFF
>TRBV9|TRBJ1-2|.|.
TGTGCCAGCAGCATGAACTATGGCTACACCTTC
CASSMNYGYTF
>TRBV25-1|TRBJ2-7|few|TRBD1
TGTGCCAGCAGTGAACCCGGGACAGGTCCTTACGAGCAGTACTTC
CASSEPGTGPYEQYF
>TRBV7-3|TRBJ2-1|.|.
TGTGCCAGCAGCTTAACAGGTCTAAATGAGCAGTTCTTC
CASSLTGLNEQFF